The entry that follows covers one T cell receptor (beta chain) sequence. Some clones are missing from TCRdb's copy, which holds only in-frame ones; the method was immunoSEQ multiplex PCR. Here the sample spans some 130,000 clones, roughly 90% being singletons. Trimming removed 2 bases from V and 0 bases from J, with 10 bases in between. Germline V gives CDR1 MGHRA, CDR2 YSYEKL. The CDR3 totals 15 residues. This sample is part of a study of PD-1 blockade in mismatch repair-deficient tumors. Sequencing was performed on peripheral blood, taken approximately 73 weeks after starting pembrolizumab. This clonotype was sampled from an adult with mismatch repair-deficient cancer. This rearrangement joins TRBV4-1 to TRBJ1-2; no reliable D call. CDR3 in DNA: TGCGCCAGCAGCCAACGGTCCGGGGCTAACTATGGCTACACCTTC. It is translated as CASSQRSGANYGYTF.